This T cell receptor beta chain appears in the sequencing data of a study of vaccination and CD4 T cells after COVID-19. The sample holds a few counts of this clonotype. Its antigen is as yet unknown. Deletions cut 6 bases from V and 3 bases from J, with 5 bases between. CDR3 length: 11 amino acids. CDR1 is SNHLY and CDR2 is FYNNEI in the germline V gene. The time point is: late sampling 161 to 241 days after vaccination in a few convalescent patients. Stated treatment: 10-day PBMC culture with coronavirus spike peptide pools or control peptides (ViraFEST assay). CD4+ T cells that had been cultured provided DNA sequenced with the Oncomine TCR Beta short-read assay. TCRdb ran MiXCR on the PCR reads and lists one entry per CDR3 protein. Seen here are roughly 23,000 distinct CDR3 sequences, 42% observed once, and the top ten hold 9.9%.

The rearrangement links TRBV2 to TRBJ1-2; no firm D call. The source material was CD4+ T cells from blood, cultured in vitro, sampled about 7 months after SARS-CoV-2 vaccination. The sequence derives from a human donor who had recovered from COVID-19. The CDR3 DNA sequence: TGTGCCAGCAGCGACGACTATGGCTACACCTTC. This translates into CASSDDYGYTF.